The present entry profiles one T cell receptor (beta chain) with its context. Its antigen is currently unknown. One junction end does not reproduce the germline sequence, and a read error may be involved. Two oligonucleotides, mixed equimolar, formed the beta constant-region primer covering TRBC1 and TRBC2. Four rounds of PCR amplified the ligated cDNA using nested alpha and beta constant-region primers plus SP2. TCRdb re-derived calls from the UMI-ligation and nested PCR reads in MiXCR, one entry per CDR3 protein. The table lists 90,000 to 120,000 distinct CDR3 sequences, 13% to 15% of them singletons. The CDR3 runs 16 residues. Per the germline V gene, CDR1 is LGHNA and CDR2 is YSLEER. The sample originates from a study of naive and memory T cell subsets. Study observations and caveats: A few larger clonotypes appeared in naive repertoires, especially CD8, possibly memory cells re-expressing CD45RA.

The specimen sequenced was naive CD8+ T cells from blood. The TCR originated in a human donor in good health. The chain has TRBV4-3 and TRBJ2-7; 8 bases line up with TRBD2. The CDR3 coding sequence is TGCGCCAGCAGCCAAGTGGCCCTAGCGGGCTCCGACGAGCAGTACTTC. Amino acid sequence: CASSQVALAGSDEQYF.